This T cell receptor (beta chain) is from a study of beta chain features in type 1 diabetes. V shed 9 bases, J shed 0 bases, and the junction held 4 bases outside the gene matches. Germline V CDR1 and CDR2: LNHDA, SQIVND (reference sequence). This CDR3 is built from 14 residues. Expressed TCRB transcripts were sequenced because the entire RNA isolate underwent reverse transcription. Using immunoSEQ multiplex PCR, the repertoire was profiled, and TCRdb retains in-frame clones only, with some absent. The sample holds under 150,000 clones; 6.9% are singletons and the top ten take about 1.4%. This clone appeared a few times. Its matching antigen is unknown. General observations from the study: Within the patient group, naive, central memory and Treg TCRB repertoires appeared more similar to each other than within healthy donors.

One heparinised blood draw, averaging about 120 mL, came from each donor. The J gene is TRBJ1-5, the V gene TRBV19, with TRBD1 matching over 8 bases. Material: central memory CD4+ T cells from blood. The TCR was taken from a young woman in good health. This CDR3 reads CASRDRHSNQPQHF. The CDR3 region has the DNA TGTGCCAGCCGGGACAGGCATAGCAATCAGCCCCAGCATTTT.